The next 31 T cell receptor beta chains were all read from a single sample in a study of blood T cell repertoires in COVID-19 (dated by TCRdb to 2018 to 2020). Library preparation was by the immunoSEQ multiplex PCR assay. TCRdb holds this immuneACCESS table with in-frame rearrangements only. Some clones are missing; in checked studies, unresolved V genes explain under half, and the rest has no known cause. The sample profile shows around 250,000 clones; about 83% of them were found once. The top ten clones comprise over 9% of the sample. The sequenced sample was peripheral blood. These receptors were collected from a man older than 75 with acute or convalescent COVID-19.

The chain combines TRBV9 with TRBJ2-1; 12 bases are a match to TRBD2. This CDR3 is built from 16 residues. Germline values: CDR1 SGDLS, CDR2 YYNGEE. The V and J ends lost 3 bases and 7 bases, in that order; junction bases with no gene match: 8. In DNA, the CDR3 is TGTGCCAGCAGCGCCTCCCCGACTAGCGGGGGAAATGAGCAGTTCTTC. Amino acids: CASSASPTSGGNEQFF.

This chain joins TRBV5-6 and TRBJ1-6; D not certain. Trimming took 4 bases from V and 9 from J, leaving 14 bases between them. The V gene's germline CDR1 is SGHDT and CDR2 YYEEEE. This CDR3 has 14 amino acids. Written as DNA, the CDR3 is TGTGCCAGCAGCAGACGGGATTCAGGTTCACCCCTCCACTTT. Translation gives CASSRRDSGSPLHF. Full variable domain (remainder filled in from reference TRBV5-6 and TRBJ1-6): DAGVTQSPTHLIKTRGQQVTLRCSPKSGHDTVSWYQQALGQGPQFIFQYYEEEERQRGNFPDRFSGHQFPNYSSELNVNALLLGDSALYLCASSRRDSGSPLHFGNGTRLTVT.

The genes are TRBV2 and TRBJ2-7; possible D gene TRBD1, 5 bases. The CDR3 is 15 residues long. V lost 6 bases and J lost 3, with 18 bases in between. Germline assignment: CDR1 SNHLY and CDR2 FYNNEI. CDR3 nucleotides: TGTGCCAGCAGGCTTGACAGACAGCATCTCTACGAGCAGTACTTC. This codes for CASRLDRQHLYEQYF.

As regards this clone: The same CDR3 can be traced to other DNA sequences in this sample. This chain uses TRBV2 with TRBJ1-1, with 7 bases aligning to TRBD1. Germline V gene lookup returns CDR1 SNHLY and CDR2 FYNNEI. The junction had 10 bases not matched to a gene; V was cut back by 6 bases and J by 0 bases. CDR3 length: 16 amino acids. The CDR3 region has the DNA TGTGCCAGCAGCCTAGAAAGGGGGCAGGTGAACACTGAAGCTTTCTTT. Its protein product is CASSLERGQVNTEAFF.

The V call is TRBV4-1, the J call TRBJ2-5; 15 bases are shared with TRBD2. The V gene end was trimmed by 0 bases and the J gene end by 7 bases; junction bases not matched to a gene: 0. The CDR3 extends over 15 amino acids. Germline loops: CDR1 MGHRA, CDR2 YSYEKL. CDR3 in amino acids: CASSQEGLAGGTQYF. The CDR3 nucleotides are TGCGCCAGCAGCCAAGAGGGACTAGCGGGGGGGACCCAGTACTTC.

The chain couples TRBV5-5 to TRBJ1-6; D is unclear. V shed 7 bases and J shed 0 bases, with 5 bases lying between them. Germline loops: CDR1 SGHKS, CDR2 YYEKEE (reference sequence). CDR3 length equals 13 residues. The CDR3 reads CASGSSYNSPLHF. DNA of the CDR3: TGTGCCAGCGGGAGCTCCTATAATTCACCCCTCCACTTT.

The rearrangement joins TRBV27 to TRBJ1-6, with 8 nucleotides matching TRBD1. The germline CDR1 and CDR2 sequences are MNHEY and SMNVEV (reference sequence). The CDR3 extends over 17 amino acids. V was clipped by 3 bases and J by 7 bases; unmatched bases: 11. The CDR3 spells CASSFLTGTGNNSPLHF. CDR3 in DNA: TGTGCCAGCAGTTTTCTAACCGGGACAGGCAACAATTCACCCCTCCACTTT.

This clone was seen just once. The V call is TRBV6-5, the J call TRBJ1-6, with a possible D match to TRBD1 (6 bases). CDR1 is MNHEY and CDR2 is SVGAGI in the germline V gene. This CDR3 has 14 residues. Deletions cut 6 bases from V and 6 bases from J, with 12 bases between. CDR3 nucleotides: TGTGCCAGCAGGGGAGACAGGCCTAATTCACCCCTCCACTTT. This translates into CASRGDRPNSPLHF.

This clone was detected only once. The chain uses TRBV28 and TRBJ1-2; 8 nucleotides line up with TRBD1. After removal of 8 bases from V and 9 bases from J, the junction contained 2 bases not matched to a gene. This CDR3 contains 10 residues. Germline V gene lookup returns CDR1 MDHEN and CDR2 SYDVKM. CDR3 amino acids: CASWDRSYTF. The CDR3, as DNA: TGTGCCAGCTGGGACAGGAGCTACACCTTC.

Written as DNA, the CDR3 is TGTGCCAGCAGTTCCACTCCCGGGACAGGGATATATGGCTACACCTTC. Encoded protein: CASSSTPGTGIYGYTF. The chain recombines TRBV28 with TRBJ1-2, with TRBD1 matching over 9 bases. Trimming cost V 4 bases and J 5 bases; bases outside gene matches: 11. This CDR3 is built from 16 residues. The germline gives CDR1 MDHEN, CDR2 SYDVKM.

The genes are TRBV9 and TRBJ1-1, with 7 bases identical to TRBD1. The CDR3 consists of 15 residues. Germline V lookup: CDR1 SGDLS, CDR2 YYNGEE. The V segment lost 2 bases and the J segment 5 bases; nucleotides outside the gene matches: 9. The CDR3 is CASSVSEGAWTEAFF. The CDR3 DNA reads TGTGCCAGCAGCGTCTCCGAGGGGGCATGGACTGAAGCTTTCTTT.

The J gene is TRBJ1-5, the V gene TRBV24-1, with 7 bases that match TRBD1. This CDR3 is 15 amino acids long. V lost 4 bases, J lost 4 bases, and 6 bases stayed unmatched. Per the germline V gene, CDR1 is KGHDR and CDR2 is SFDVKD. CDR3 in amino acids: CATSEGYRGNQPQHF. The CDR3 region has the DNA TGTGCCACCAGTGAGGGGTACAGGGGTAATCAGCCCCAGCATTTT.

In DNA, the CDR3 is TGTGCCAGTAGTCCGGGAGGGGGACGGCCCGGGGAGCTGTTTTTT. Residues: CASSPGGGRPGELFF. The chain joins TRBV19 to TRBJ2-2, with TRBD2 matching 8 bases. Germline loops: CDR1 LNHDA, CDR2 SQIVND (reference sequence). V gave up 5 bases and J gave up 6 bases; unmatched junction bases: 8. The CDR3 covers 15 residues.

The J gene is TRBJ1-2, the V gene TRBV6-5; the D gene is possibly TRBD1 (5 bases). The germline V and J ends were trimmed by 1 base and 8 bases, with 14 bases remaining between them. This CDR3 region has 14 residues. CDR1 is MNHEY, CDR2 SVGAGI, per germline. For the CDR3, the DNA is TGTGCCAGCAGTTACTTGACCAGGGATAGCGGCTACACCTTC. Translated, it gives CASSYLTRDSGYTF.

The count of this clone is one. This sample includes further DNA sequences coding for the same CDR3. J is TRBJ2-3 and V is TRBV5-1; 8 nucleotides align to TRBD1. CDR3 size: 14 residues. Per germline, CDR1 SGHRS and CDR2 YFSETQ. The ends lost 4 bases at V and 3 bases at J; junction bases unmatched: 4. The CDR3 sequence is CASSRDRGTDTQYF. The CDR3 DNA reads TGCGCCAGCAGCCGAGACAGGGGAACAGATACGCAGTATTTT.

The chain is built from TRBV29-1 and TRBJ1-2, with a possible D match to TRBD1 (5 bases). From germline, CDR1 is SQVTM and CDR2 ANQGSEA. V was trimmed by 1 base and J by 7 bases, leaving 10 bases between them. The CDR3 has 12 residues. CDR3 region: CSVEAGGLGYTF. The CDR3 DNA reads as TGCAGCGTTGAAGCGGGGGGTCTTGGCTACACCTTC.

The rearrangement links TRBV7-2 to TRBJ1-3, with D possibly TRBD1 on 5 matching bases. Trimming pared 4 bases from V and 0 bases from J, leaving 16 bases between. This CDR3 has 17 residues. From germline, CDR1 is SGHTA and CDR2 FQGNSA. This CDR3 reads CASSSIGALSSGNTIYF. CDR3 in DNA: TGTGCCAGCAGCTCAATAGGGGCCTTAAGCTCTGGAAACACCATATATTTT. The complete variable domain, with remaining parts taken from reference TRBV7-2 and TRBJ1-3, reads GAGVSQSPSNKVTEKGKDVELRCDPISGHTALYWYRQSLGQGLEFLIYFQGNSAPDKSGLPSDRFSAERTGGSVSTLTIQRTQQEDSAVYLCASSSIGALSSGNTIYFGEGSWLTVV.

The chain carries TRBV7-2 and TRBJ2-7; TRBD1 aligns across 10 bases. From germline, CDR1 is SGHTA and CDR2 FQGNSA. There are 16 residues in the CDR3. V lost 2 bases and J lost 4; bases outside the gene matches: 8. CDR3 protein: CASSLRLGQGTYEQYF. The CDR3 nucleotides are TGTGCCAGCAGCTTAAGGCTGGGACAGGGGACGTACGAGCAGTACTTC.

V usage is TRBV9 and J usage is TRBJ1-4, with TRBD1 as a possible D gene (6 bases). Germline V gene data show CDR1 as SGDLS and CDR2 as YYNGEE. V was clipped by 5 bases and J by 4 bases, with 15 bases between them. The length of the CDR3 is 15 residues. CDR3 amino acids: CASSTTGLGNEKLFF. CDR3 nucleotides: TGTGCCAGCAGTACGACAGGCCTAGGTAATGAAAAACTGTTTTTT.

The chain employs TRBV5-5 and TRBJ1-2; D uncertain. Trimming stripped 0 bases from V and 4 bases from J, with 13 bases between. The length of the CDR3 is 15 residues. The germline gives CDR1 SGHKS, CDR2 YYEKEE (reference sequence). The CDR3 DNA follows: TGTGCCAGCAGCTTGGAACTCGGGAACGGCTATGGCTACACCTTC. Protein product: CASSLELGNGYGYTF.

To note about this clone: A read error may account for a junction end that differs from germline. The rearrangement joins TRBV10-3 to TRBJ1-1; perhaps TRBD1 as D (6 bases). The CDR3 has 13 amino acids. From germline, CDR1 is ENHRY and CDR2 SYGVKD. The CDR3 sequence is CAISGQENTEVFF. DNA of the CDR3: TGTGCCATCAGTGGACAGGAGAACACTGAAGTTTTCTTT.

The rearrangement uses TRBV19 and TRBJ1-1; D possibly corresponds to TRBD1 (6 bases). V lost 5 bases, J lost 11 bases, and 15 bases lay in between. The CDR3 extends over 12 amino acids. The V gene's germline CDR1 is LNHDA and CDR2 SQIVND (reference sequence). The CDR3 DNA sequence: TGTGCCAGTAGTTCCACCGGGGGGGCCGCTTTCTTT. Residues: CASSSTGGAAFF.

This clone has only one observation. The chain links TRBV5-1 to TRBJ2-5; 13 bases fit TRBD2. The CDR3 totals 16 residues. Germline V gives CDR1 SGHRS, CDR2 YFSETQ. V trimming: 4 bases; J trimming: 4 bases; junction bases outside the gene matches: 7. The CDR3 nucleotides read TGCGCCAGCAGCCATACTAGCGGGGGGGCCCCAGAGACCCAGTACTTC. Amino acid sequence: CASSHTSGGAPETQYF.

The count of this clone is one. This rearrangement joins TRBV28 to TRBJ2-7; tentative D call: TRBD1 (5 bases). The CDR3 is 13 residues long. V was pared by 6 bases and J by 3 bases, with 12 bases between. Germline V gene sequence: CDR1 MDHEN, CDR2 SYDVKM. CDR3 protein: CASRPDTVYEQYF. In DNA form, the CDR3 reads TGTGCCAGCAGGCCGGACACCGTCTACGAGCAGTACTTC.

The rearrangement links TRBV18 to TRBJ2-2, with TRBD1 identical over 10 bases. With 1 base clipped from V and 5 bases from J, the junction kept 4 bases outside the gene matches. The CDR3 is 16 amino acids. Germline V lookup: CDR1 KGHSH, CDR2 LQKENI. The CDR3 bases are TGTGCCAGCTCACCACGCGGACAGGGGGGAACCGGGGAGCTGTTTTTT. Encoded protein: CASSPRGQGGTGELFF.

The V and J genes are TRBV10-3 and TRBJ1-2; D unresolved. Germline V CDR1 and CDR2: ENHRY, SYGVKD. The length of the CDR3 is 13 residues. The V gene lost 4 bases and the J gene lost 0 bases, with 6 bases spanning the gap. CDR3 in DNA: TGTGCCATCAGTGGAGGTGCTAACTATGGCTACACCTTC. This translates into CAISGGANYGYTF.

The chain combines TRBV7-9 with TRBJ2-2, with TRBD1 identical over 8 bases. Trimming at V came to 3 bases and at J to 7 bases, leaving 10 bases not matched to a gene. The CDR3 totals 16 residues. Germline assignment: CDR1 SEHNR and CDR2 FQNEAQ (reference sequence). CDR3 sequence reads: CASSFSTGGSDGELFF. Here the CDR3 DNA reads TGTGCCAGCAGCTTTAGTACAGGGGGATCTGACGGGGAGCTGTTTTTT.

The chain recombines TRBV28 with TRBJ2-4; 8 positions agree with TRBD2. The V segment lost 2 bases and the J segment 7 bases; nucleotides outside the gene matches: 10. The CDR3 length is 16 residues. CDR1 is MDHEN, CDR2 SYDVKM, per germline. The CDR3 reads CASSLIRTGGPNIQYF. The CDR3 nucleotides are TGTGCCAGCAGTTTAATCCGCACGGGAGGGCCCAACATTCAGTACTTC.

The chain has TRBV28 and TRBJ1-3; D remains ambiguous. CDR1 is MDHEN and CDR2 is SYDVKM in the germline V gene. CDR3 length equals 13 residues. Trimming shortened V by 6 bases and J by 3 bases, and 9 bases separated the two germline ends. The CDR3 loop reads CASRPRGGNTIYF. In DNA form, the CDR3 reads TGTGCCAGCAGGCCCCGGGGTGGAAACACCATATATTTT.

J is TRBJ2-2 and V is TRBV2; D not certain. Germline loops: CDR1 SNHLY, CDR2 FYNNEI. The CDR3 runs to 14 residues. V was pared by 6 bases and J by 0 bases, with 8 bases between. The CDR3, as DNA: TGTGCCAGCAGAAGCCGTTCGAACACCGGGGAGCTGTTTTTT. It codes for CASRSRSNTGELFF. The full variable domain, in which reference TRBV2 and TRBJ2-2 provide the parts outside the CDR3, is EPEVTQTPSHQVTQMGQEVILRCVPISNHLYFYWYRQILGQKVEFLVSFYNNEISEKSEIFDDQFSVERPDGSNFTLKIRSTKLEDSAMYFCASRSRSNTGELFFGEGSRLTVL.

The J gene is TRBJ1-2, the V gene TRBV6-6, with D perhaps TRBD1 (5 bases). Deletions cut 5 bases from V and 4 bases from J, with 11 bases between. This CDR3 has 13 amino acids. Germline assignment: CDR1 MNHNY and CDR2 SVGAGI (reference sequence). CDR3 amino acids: CASSPDSSYGYTF. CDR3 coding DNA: TGTGCCAGCAGTCCAGACAGCTCCTATGGCTACACCTTC.